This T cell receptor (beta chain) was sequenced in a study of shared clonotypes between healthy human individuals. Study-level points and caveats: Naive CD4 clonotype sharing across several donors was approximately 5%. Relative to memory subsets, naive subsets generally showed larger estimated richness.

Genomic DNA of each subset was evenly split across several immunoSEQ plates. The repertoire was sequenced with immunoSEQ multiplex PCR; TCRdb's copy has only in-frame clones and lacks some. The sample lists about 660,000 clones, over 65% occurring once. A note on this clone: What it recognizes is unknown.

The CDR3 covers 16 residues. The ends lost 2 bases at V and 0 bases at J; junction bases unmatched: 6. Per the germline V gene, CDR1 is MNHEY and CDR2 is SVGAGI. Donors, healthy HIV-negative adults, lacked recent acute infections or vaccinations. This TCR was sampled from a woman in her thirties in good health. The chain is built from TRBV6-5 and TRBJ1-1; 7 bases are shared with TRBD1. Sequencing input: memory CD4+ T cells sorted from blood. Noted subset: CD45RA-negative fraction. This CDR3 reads CASSYHIDRVNTEAFF. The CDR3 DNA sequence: TGTGCCAGCAGTTACCATATAGACAGGGTGAACACTGAAGCTTTCTTT.